The clone carrying this T cell receptor beta chain has just a few counts. Its antigen is not identified. The authors reverse transcribed all of the isolated RNA, so sequencing captured expressed TCRB transcripts. Libraries were prepared by immunoSEQ multiplex PCR; TCRdb keeps only in-frame clonotypes and omits some of them. The table lists 680,000 or so clones, roughly 16% of them singletons. With V trimmed by 4 bases and J by 8 bases, 7 bases remained unmatched. Germline assignment: CDR1 SGHAT and CDR2 FQNNGV. This CDR3 is built from 15 residues. This entry belongs to a study of beta chain features in type 1 diabetes. Looking at the study overall: Examined across all samples were just under 110,000,000 sorted cells. General observations from the study: Across patients, naive, central memory and Treg TCRB repertoires exhibited apparently greater similarity than was observed across healthy donors.

The chain is built from TRBV11-2 and TRBJ2-1, with TRBD2 matching over 11 bases. The sample was naive CD4+ T cells from blood. The TCR sequence derives from a man aged 18 to 30 in good health. CDR3 loop: CASSSVPGLADEQFF. Written as DNA, the CDR3 is TGTGCCAGCAGCTCAGTCCCGGGACTAGCGGATGAGCAGTTCTTC.